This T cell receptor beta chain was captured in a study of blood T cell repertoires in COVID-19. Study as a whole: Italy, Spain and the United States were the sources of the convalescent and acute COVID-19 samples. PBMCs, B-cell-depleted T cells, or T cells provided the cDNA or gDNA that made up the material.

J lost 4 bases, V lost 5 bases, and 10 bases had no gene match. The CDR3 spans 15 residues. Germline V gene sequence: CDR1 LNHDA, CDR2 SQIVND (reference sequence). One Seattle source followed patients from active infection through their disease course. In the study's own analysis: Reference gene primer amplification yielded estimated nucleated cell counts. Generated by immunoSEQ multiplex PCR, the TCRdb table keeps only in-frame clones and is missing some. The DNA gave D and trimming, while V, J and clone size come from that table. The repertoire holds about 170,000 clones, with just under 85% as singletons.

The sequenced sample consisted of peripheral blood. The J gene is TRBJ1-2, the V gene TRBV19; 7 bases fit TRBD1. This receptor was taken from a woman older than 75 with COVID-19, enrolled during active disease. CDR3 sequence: CASSLRQGYVYGYTF. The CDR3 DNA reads TGTGCCAGTAGTCTCCGACAGGGATACGTCTATGGCTACACCTTC.